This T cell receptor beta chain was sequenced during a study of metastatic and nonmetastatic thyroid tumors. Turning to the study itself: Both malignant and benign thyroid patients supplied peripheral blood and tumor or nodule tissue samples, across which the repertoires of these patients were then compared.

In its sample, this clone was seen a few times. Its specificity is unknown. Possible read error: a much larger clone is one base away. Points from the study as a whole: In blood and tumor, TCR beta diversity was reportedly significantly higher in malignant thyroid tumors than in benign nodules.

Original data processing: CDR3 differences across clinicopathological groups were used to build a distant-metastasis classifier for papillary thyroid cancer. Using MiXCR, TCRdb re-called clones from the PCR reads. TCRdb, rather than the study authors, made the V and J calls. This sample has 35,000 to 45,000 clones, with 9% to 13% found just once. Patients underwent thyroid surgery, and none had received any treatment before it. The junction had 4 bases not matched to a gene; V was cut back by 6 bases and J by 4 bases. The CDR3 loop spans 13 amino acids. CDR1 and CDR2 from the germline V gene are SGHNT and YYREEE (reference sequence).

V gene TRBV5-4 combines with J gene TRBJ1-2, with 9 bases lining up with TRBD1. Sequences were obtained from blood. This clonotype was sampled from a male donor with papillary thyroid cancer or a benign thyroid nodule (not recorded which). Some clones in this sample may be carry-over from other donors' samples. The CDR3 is CASIKTGGYGYTF. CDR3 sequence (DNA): TGTGCCAGCATCAAGACAGGGGGCTATGGCTACACCTTC.